This entry features one T cell receptor beta chain sequence. Its antigen is not known. The source of the sample is a study of T-cell reconstitution after alpha-beta-depleted transplantation in children. Germline V gene lookup returns CDR1 SNHLY and CDR2 FYNNEI. This CDR3 region has 13 residues. V was shortened by 8 bases and J by 4 bases, with 12 bases between the two germline ends. Study-level points and caveats: Several hundred expanded graft clones reportedly supplied alpha-beta T cells about two months after transplant. Hyperexpanded clones declined; after one year, newly produced T cells mostly supplied diversity.

A library of TCRbeta sequences, prepared with unique molecular identifiers, was generated. TCRdb used MiXCR to reprocess the PCR reads, holding one entry per CDR3 protein. The table includes roughly 50,000 distinct CDR3 sequences, 44% detected once. Sequenced material: PBMCs, mostly from graft donor cells, taken 360 days after TCRalphabeta/CD19-depleted stem cell transplant. The chain uses TRBV2 and TRBJ1-5; a possible D gene is TRBD1 (6 bases). The sequence was obtained from a male patient younger than 18 who had a stem cell transplant for acute lymphoblastic leukemia, so the T cells may come from the graft donor. The CDR3 spells CASGRTANQPQHF. The CDR3 DNA follows: TGTGCCAGCGGCCGGACAGCTAATCAGCCCCAGCATTTT.